This is a list of T cell receptor beta chains from one sample in a study of cytomegalovirus exposure and HLA in healthy donors. Libraries were prepared by immunoSEQ multiplex PCR; TCRdb keeps only in-frame clonotypes and omits some of them. The sample yields around 58,000 clones, 77% seen once. Sequenced input: PBMCs. These receptors were collected from a female donor in good health and CMV-seronegative. The CDR3 runs from the conserved cysteine through the conserved F or W.

j_call v_call cdr3_aa
TRBJ2-5 TRBV7-7 CASSGPQGAEETQYF
TRBJ2-1 TRBV19 CASSSPSGGYNEQFF
TRBJ2-1 TRBV29-1 CSVRKWTSGRWGPEQFF
TRBJ2-7 TRBV7-9 CASSLDKTGTSSYEQYF
TRBJ1-1 TRBV29-1 CSVLPHREDTEAFF
TRBJ2-1 TRBV5-1 CASSLEGSGRAGGEQFF
TRBJ2-7 TRBV28 CASSLLGTAGYEQYF
TRBJ2-5 TRBV5-6 CASSEGLAGRETQYF
TRBJ2-1 TRBV27 CASRKHRDQGPNEQFF
TRBJ2-1 TRBV10-3 CAISVGAGYEQFF
NA TRBV6-5 CASSQDRTGDEQYF
TRBJ2-5 TRBV5-6 CASRPTGGGETQYF
TRBJ2-3 TRBV5-1 CASQLGTAGGFKGDTQYF
TRBJ2-1 TRBV28 CASYAQGTPYNEQFF
TRBJ2-1 TRBV9 CASSSLEGVAGGKEQFF
TRBJ1-5 TRBV7-9 CASSLGSGGGGGSNQPQHF
TRBJ2-7 TRBV5-1 CASSLEVAGVDEQYF
TRBJ2-7 TRBV4-2 CASSPGTGDSYEQYF
TRBJ2-7 TRBV12-5 CASGLGSVYEQYF
TRBJ2-3 TRBV15 CATSRDLRTSGRIDTQYF
TRBJ1-1 TRBV28 CASKLTGAEAEAFF
TRBJ1-5 TRBV19 CASSPRTGAYSNQPQHF
TRBJ2-7 TRBV5-1 CASSFGTGAYEQYF
TRBJ2-4 TRBV28 CASSSPGGTIQYF
TRBJ2-7 TRBV12-1 CASSLGVTGKSYEQYF
TRBJ2-1 TRBV9 CASSPGTSGGAHYNEQFF
TRBJ1-2 TRBV7-2 CASSLGAANYGYTF
TRBJ1-1 TRBV6-5 CASTPRGGGGTEAFF
TRBJ1-2 TRBV5-1 CASSAVAFPDGTDLNYGYTF
TRBJ2-1 TRBV19 CASSIGGGSSYNEQFF
TRBJ1-2 TRBV13 CASSFRIRERSGLGYGYTF
TRBJ2-1 TRBV25-1 CASSEGTSIGQYNEQFF
TRBJ2-7 TRBV10-3 CAIRTGQVNSYEQYF
TRBJ2-1 TRBV28 CASRGSSGTSTNEQFF
TRBJ2-3 TRBV6-4 CASSLGQGDSDTQYF
TRBJ2-3 TRBV18 CASSPLRLTDTQYF
NA TRBV15 CATSRGLGQGFEQYF
TRBJ1-1 TRBV5-8 CASSSRGLEFSAFF
TRBJ2-3 TRBV6-5 CASSYLGTGSTDTQYF
TRBJ2-7 TRBV7-9 CASSPAGAQRVWAYEQYF
TRBJ1-4 TRBV4-2 CASSQDRSGFNEKLFF
TRBJ2-1 TRBV25-1 CASSAQGHLSSYNEQFF
TRBJ1-1 TRBV5-1 CASSSLGGTGNTEAFF
TRBJ1-2 TRBV6-1 CASSDVRANYGYTF
TRBJ1-5 TRBV7-8 CASSSSDEGVNQPQHF
TRBJ2-7 TRBV5-1 CASSLAPGVSYEQYF
TRBJ2-3 TRBV15 CATSSGLASTDTQYF
TRBJ2-3 TRBV7-9 CSSSLYPDTQYF
TRBJ2-1 TRBV15 CATSSTGGEQFF
TRBJ2-1 TRBV5-6 CASSLAPGGPQFF
TRBJ1-2 TRBV19 CASSMTWTHYGYTF
TRBJ1-5 TRBV5-6 CASSLGQQNQPQHF
TRBJ1-1 TRBV19 CASSGRHTEAFF
TRBJ1-1 TRBV2 CASSTRQGTTEAFF